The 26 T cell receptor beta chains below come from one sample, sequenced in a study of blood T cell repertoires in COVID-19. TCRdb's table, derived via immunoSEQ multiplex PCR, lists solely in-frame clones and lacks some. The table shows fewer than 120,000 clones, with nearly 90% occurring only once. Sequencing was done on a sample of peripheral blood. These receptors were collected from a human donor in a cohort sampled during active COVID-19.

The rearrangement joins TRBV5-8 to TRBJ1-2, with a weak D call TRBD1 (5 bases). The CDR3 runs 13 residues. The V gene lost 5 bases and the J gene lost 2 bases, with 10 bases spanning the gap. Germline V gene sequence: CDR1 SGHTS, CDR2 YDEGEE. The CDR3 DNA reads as TGTGCCAGCAGAAAGGGGCCCAACTATGGCTACACCTTC. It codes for CASRKGPNYGYTF. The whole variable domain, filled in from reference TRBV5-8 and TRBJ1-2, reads EAGVTQSPTHLIKTRGQQATLRCSPISGHTSVYWYQQALGLGLQFLLWYDEGEERNRGNFPPRFSGRQFPNYSSELNVNALELEDSALYLCASRKGPNYGYTFGSGTRLTVV.

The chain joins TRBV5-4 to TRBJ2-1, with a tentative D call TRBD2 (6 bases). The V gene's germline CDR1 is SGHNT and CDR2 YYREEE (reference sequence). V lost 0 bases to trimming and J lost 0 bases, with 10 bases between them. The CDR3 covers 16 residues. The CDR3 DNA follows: TGTGCCAGCAGCTTGGAGGTAGCGGCCTCCTACAATGAGCAGTTCTTC. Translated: CASSLEVAASYNEQFF.

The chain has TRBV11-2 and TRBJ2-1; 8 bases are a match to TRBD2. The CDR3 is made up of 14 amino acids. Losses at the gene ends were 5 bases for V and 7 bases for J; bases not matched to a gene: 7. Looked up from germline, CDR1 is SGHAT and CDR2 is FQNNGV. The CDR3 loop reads CASSRQRERNEQFF. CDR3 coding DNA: TGTGCCAGCAGCCGACAGCGGGAGCGGAATGAGCAGTTCTTC.

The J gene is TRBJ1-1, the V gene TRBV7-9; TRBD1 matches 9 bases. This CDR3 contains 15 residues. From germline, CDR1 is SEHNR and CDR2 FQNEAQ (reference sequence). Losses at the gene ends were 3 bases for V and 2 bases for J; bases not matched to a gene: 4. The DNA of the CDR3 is TGTGCCAGCAGCTTCGGGACAGGGATCAACACTGAAGCTTTCTTT. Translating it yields CASSFGTGINTEAFF.

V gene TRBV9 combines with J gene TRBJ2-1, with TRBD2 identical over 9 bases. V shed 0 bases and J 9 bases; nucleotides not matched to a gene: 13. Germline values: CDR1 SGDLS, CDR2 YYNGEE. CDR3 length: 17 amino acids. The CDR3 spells CASSVDWAGGPSGEQFF. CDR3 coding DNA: TGTGCCAGCAGCGTAGATTGGGCGGGAGGGCCGTCCGGTGAGCAGTTCTTC.

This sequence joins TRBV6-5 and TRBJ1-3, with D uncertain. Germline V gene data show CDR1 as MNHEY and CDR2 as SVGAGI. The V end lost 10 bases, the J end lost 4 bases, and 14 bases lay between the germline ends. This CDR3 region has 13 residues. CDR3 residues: CATARTGGNTIYF. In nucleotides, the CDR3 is TGTGCCACCGCTAGAACTGGGGGAAACACCATATATTTT.

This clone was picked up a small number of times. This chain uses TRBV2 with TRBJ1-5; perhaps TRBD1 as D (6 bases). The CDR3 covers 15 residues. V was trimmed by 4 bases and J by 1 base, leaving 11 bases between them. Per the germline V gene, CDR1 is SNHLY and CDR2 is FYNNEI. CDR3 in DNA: TGTGCCAGCAGTGTCAGGGGACAAAGCAATCAGCCCCAGCATTTT. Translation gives CASSVRGQSNQPQHF.

CDR3 amino acids: CASSVDRAPLYGYTF. CDR3 nucleotides: TGTGCCAGCAGTGTCGACAGGGCCCCGCTTTATGGCTACACCTTC. This sequence joins TRBV28 and TRBJ1-2, with TRBD1 identical over 7 bases. V lost 5 bases to trimming and J lost 5 bases; unmatched junction nucleotides: 11. CDR1 is MDHEN, CDR2 SYDVKM, per germline. The CDR3 is 15 residues long.

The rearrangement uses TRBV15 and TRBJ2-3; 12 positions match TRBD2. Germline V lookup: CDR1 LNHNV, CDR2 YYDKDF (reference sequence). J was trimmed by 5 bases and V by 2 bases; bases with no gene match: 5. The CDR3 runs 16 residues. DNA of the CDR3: TGTGCCACCAGCAGAACTAGCGGGGGGCCGAGAGATACGCAGTATTTT. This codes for CATSRTSGGPRDTQYF.

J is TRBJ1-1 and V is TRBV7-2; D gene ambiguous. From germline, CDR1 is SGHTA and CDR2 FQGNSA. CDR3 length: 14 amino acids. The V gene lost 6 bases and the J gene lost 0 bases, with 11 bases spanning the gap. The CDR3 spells CASSSPGMNTEAFF. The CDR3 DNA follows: TGTGCCAGCAGTTCCCCGGGGATGAACACTGAAGCTTTCTTT.

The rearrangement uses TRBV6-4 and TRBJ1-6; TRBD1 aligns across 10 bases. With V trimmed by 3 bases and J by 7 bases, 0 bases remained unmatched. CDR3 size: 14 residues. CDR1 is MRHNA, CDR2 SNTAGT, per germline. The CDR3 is CASSEDRGNSPLHF. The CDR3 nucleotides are TGTGCCAGCAGTGAGGACAGGGGGAATTCACCCCTCCACTTT.

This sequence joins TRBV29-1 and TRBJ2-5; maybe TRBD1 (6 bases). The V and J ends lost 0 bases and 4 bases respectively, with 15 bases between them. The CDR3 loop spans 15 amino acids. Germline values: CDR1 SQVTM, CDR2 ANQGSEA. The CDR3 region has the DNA TGCAGCGTTGAAGATTTTGGGGGCGCAGGAGAGACCCAGTACTTC. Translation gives CSVEDFGGAGETQYF.

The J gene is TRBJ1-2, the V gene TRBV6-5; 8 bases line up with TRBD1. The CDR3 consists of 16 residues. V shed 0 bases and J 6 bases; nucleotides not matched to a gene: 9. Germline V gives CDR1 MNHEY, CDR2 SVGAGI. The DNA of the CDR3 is TGTGCCAGCAGTTACTCATGGGGGAAGACAGGGGATGGCTACACCTTC. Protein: CASSYSWGKTGDGYTF.

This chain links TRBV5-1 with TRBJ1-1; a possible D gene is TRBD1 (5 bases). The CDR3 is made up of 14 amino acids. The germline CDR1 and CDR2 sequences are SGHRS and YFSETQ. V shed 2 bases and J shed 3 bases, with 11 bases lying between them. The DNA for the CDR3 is TGCGCCAGCAGCTTTCAGGGACTGGACACTGAAGCTTTCTTT. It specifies CASSFQGLDTEAFF.

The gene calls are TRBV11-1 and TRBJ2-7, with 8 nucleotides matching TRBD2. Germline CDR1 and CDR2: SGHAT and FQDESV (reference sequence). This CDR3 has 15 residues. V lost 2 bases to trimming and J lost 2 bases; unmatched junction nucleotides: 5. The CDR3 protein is CASSLPTSGTYEQYF. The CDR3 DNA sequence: TGTGCCAGCAGCTTACCCACTAGCGGCACCTACGAGCAGTACTTC.

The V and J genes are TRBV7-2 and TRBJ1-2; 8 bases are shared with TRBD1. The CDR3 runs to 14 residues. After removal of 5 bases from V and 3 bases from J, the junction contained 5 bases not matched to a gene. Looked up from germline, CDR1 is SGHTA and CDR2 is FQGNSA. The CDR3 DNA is TGTGCCAGCAGCCCCCGGACAGGGTACTATGGCTACACCTTC. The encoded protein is CASSPRTGYYGYTF.

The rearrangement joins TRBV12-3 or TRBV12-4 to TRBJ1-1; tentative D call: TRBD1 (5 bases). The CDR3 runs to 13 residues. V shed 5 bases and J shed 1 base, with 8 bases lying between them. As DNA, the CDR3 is TGTGCCAGCAGTCCAACAGGGAACACTGAAGCTTTCTTT. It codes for CASSPTGNTEAFF.

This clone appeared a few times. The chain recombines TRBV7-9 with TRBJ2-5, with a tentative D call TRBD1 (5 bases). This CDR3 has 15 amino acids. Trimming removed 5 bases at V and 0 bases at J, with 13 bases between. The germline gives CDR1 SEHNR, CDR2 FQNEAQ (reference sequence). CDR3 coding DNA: TGTGCCAGCAGCCCCGCCCCAGGGTACCAAGAGACCCAGTACTTC. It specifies CASSPAPGYQETQYF.

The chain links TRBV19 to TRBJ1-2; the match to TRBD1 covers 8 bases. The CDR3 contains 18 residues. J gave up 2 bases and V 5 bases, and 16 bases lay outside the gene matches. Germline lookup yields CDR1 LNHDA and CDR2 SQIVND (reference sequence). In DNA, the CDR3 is TGTGCCAGTAGTGCCGTCCCGGGACAGGTCCGATCGAACTATGGCTACACCTTC. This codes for CASSAVPGQVRSNYGYTF.

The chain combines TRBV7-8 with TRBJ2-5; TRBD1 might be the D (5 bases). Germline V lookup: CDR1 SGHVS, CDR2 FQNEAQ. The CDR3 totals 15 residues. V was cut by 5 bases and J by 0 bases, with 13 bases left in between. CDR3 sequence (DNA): TGTGCCAGCAGCGGCCTGGGGCCGTACCAAGAGACCCAGTACTTC. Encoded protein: CASSGLGPYQETQYF.

This CDR3 is CASRPGQGRTGELFF. CDR3 bases: TGTGCCAGCAGACCGGGACAGGGCCGAACCGGGGAGCTGTTTTTT. The J gene is TRBJ2-2, the V gene TRBV6-5, with 9 bases that match TRBD1. Germline trimming cut 6 bases from V and 5 bases from J; bases unmatched to any gene: 7. Germline CDR1 and CDR2: MNHEY and SVGAGI. The CDR3 has 15 amino acids.

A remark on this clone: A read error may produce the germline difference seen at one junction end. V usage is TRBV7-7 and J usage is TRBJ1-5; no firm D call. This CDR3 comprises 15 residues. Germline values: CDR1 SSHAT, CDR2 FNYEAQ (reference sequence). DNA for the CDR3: TGTGCTAGCAGCCCTGCGGCCGCAAACAATCAGCCCCAGCATTTT. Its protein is CASSPAAANNQPQHF.

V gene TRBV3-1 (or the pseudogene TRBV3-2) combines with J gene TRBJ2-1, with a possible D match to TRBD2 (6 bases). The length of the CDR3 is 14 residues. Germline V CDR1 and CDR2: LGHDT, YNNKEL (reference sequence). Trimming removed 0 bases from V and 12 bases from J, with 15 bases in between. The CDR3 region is CASSQDGSGSMQFF. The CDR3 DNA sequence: TGTGCCAGCAGCCAAGATGGTTCCGGGAGTATGCAGTTCTTC.

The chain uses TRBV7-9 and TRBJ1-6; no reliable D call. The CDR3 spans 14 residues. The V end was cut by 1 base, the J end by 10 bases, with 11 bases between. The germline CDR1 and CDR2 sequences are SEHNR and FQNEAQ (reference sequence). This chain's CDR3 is CASSLDPESSPLHF. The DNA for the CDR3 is TGTGCCAGCAGCTTAGATCCGGAGTCGTCACCCCTCCACTTT. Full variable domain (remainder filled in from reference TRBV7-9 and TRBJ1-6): DTGVSQNPRHKITKRGQNVTFRCDPISEHNRLYWYRQTLGQGPEFLTYFQNEAQLEKSRLLSDRFSAERPKGSFSTLEIQRTEQGDSAMYLCASSLDPESSPLHFGNGTRLTVT.

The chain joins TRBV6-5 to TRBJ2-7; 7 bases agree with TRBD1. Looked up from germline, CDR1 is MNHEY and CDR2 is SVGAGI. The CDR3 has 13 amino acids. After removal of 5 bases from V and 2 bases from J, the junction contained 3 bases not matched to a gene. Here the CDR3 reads CASSRQGTYEQYF. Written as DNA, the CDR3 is TGTGCCAGCAGTCGACAGGGTACCTACGAGCAGTACTTC.

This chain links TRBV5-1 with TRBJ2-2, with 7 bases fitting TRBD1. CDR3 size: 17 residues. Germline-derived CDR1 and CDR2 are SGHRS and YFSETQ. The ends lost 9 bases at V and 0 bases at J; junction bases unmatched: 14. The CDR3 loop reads CATKGQANIANTGELFF. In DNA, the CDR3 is TGCGCCACCAAAGGACAGGCGAATATCGCGAACACCGGGGAGCTGTTTTTT.